This T cell receptor (beta chain) was recovered during a study of blood T cell repertoires in COVID-19 (TCRdb year 2020). Background for the entire study: Samples from collaborators originated in the United States, Italy and Spain and spanned both the acute and convalescent phases of COVID-19. The prospective study material was composed of cDNA or gDNA derived from T cells, B-cell-depleted T cells, or PBMCs. Deeply sampled blood TCRbeta repertoires from subjects exposed to, actively infected with, or recovered from COVID-19 were included in the dataset. The repertoires were released in a freely available public database meant as a resource for research on the immune response to SARS-CoV-2. Samples were obtained from the ongoing ImmuneRACE study (first 160 participants) and from 1,254 subjects provided by 6 global collaborators. A de-identified subject ID, COVID-19 status, age in years and sex were almost always included in the sample metadata. HLA class I and class II types, where available, came from metadata supplied by the sample provider rather than from assay-based typing. General findings and caveats noted by the study authors: The amount of clinical and demographic metadata varied by source and participant and was provided uncurated.

Participants in the prospective study were aged roughly 18 to 100 years, lived in under 30 United States geographic areas, and enrolled through a virtual design. Cohort assignment in the prospective study relied on participant-reported clinical history from a screening survey and a study questionnaire. For ImmuneRACE Cohort 3, a participant was defined as recovered based on two consecutive negative NP/OP PCR tests, clearance by a healthcare professional, or resolution of symptoms. Mobile phlebotomists in the prospective study collected whole blood, serum and a nasopharyngeal or oropharyngeal swab from every participant. Over a 2-month period, participants in the prospective study had the option of providing additional blood draws and questionnaires. Blood samples from the prospective study were shipped frozen or at room temperature prior to DNA extraction. V ends up 3 bases short and J 6 bases short, with an unmatched junction base count of 1. Reading the germline V gene gives CDR1 MNHNS and CDR2 SASEGT. Including the terminal cysteine and phenylalanine, the CDR3 comprises 13 residues. Just the 39-base CDR3 DNA is kept, in frame starting at base 1.

A remark on this clone: The target of this receptor is not known. No base qualities exist here, and no much larger clone lies one base off it.

TCRbeta CDR3 regions were amplified from genomic DNA by means of the immunoSEQ Assay, a bias-controlled multiplex PCR. The authors' pipeline ran thus. Nucleated cell counts per sample were estimated from amplification of reference gene primers within the assay. To quantify the absolute abundance of each unique TCRbeta CDR3 rearrangement, sequence reads were collapsed and filtered. For each sample, productive Simpson clonality was calculated as the square root of Simpson's diversity index across productive rearrangements. TCRdb obtained this table from immuneACCESS and retained in-frame rearrangements with V and J assigned. These tables miss some clones; where compared with another copy, unresolved V genes account for less than half of the shortfall, and the remainder is unexplained. V, J and clone size are those of that table, while D and trimming were read from the DNA. This sample holds approximately 300,000 clones; nearly 90% were observed only once. The leading ten clones occupy approximately 5.2% of the sample.

Sequenced sample: PBMCs or T cells enriched from blood (not recorded which). Rearrangement joined TRBV6-1 to TRBJ1-2; 10 middle bases align to TRBD1. The receptor was isolated from a woman between 25 and 40 years old who had recovered from COVID-19. The CDR3 here reads CASSEGTGDGYTF. The nucleotide sequence is given as TGTGCCAGCAGTGAGGGGACAGGGGATGGCTACACCTTC.